The rows below give T cell receptor beta chains drawn from one sample of a study of cytomegalovirus exposure and HLA in healthy donors. Repertoires were generated with immunoSEQ multiplex PCR, while TCRdb's copy carries only in-frame clones and drops some. This sample carries more than 95,000 clones, around 80% of them seen once, and the ten largest clones take more than 1%. Material: PBMCs. The source is a female donor in good health and CMV-seronegative. Both conserved end residues are part of each CDR3. The order of the fields is V gene, D gene, clone size, J gene, CDR3 DNA, CDR3 protein. The D gene is left open where the match is weak. The size of a clone is reported for some rows only, either as once, few or many, or as a class for expanded clones.

>TRBV19|TRBD1|-|TRBJ1-2
TGTGCCAGTAGTGCGCGGGACAGGGGGTTCTCTAACTATGGCTACACCTTC
CASSARDRGFSNYGYTF
>TRBV4-1|-|-|TRBJ1-4
TGCGCCAGCAGCCCTCCGTTGGGCAGGTCGGCAACTAATGAAAAACTGTTTTTT
CASSPPLGRSATNEKLFF
>TRBV18|-|once|TRBJ1-4
TGTGCCAGCTCACCACGGGAGGGGGAAAAACTGTTTTTT
CASSPREGEKLFF
>TRBV19|-|-|TRBJ2-3
TGTGCCAGTAGTATAGGGGGGGGGCCGGGACACGCAGATACGCAGTATTTT
CASSIGGGPGHADTQYF
>TRBV7-8|TRBD1|-|TRBJ1-1
TGTGCCAGCAGCACCGGACAGGCGCTCAACACTGAAGCTTTCTTT
CASSTGQALNTEAFF
>TRBV4-1|TRBD2|-|TRBJ2-3
TGCGCCAGCAGCCCCCTTGGACTAGCGGGAGACACAGATACGCAGTATTTT
CASSPLGLAGDTDTQYF
>TRBV5-1|TRBD2|-|TRBJ2-3
TGCGCCAGCAGCTCTAGTGGGGGGGTTGGCACAGATACGCAGTATTTT
CASSSSGGVGTDTQYF
>TRBV7-9|-|-|TRBJ2-4
TGTGCCAGCACTAACGGGGGAATACTAGCCAAAAACATTCAGTACTTC
CASTNGGILAKNIQYF
>TRBV7-8|-|-|TRBJ1-6
TGTGCCAGCAGCCCCGAGGGGGACACTTATTCACCCCTCCACTTT
CASSPEGDTYSPLHF
>TRBV15|TRBD1|-|TRBJ2-7
TGTGCCACCAGCAGGCCTCGGACAGGAAAAGGGGAGCAGTACTTC
CATSRPRTGKGEQYF
>TRBV6-6|TRBD2|-|TRBJ2-7
TGTGCCAGCAGTTCGACTAGCGGGAGAGGCGAGCAGTACTTC
CASSSTSGRGEQYF
>TRBV25-1|-|-|TRBJ1-1
TGTGCCAGCAGAGACAGGTTGAACACTGAAGCTTTCTTT
CASRDRLNTEAFF
>TRBV5-4|TRBD1|-|TRBJ1-2
TGTGCCAGCAGCTTGAGAGGACAGGGTAACTATGGCTACACCTTC
CASSLRGQGNYGYTF
>TRBV12-5|-|-|TRBJ1-5
TGTGCTAGTGGTCCGGTGGAGCAGCCCCAGCATTTT
CASGPVEQPQHF
>TRBV4-2|TRBD2|-|TRBJ2-1
TGTGCCAGCAGCCAAGTTAGCGGGGGGGTTGGTGAGCAGTTCTTC
CASSQVSGGVGEQFF
>TRBV11-1|TRBD2|-|TRBJ2-7
TGTGCCAGCAGCCTAGCGGGAGGCCTCTACGAGCAGTACTTC
CASSLAGGLYEQYF
>TRBV5-1|TRBD1|-|TRBJ1-1
TGCGCCAGCAGCTTGGGGACAGGGATGGACACTGAAGCTTTCTTT
CASSLGTGMDTEAFF
>TRBV19|-|-|TRBJ1-2
TGTGCCAGTAGTCAGGACAGCTACTATGGCTACACCTTC
CASSQDSYYGYTF
>TRBV10-3|-|-|TRBJ2-1
TGTGCCATCACCGGGGTGAATGAGCAGTTCTTC
CAITGVNEQFF
>TRBV5-4|-|-|TRBJ2-7
TGTGCCAGCAGCTTCCGGGGGAATCCCTACGAGCAGTACTTC
CASSFRGNPYEQYF
>TRBV5-5|TRBD2|-|TRBJ2-2
TGTGCCAGCAGCTTCTTAGCGGGGGGGCACACCGGGGAGCTGTTTTTT
CASSFLAGGHTGELFF
>TRBV10-3|TRBD1|-|TRBJ1-2
TGTGCCATACGACAGGGGGCGGGCTATGGCTACACCTTC
CAIRQGAGYGYTF
>TRBV6-1|-|-|TRBJ1-1
TGTGCCAGCAGTGTTCAGGAATATGGGACTGAAGCTTTCTTT
CASSVQEYGTEAFF
>TRBV6-1|TRBD2|-|TRBJ2-3
TGTGCCAGCAGTGAACTAGCGGGGGGGCCAGATACGCAGTATTTT
CASSELAGGPDTQYF
>TRBV9|TRBD1|-|TRBJ2-2
TGTGCCAGCAGCGCAGGGGGCTCGAACACCGGGGAGCTGTTTTTT
CASSAGGSNTGELFF
>TRBV18|-|-|TRBJ1-1
TGTGCCAGCTCACAGGCAGGGGACACTGAAGCTTTCTTT
CASSQAGDTEAFF
>TRBV7-6|TRBD2|-|TRBJ2-3
TGTGCCAGCAGCTTTCTACTGACTAGCGGCACAGATACGCAGTATTTT
CASSFLLTSGTDTQYF
>TRBV6-6|-|-|TRBJ1-1
TGTGCCAGCAGTTACTCGAGCCGGAACACTGAAGCTTTCTTT
CASSYSSRNTEAFF
>TRBV20-1|-|-|TRBJ1-1
TGCAGTGCTATACTAATCACTGAAGCTTTCTTT
CSAILITEAFF
>TRBV9|-|-|TRBJ2-5
TGTGCCAGCAGCGTAATACAGGGAGAGACCCAGTACTTC
CASSVIQGETQYF
>TRBV7-2|TRBD2|-|TRBJ2-5
TGTGCCAGCAGCGGCAGCGGGAGGGTGGGGTGGGAGACCCAGTACTTC
CASSGSGRVGWETQYF
>TRBV11-3|-|-|TRBJ1-1
TGTGCCAGCAGCTTCCAGGGGAACACTGAAGCTTTCTTT
CASSFQGNTEAFF
>TRBV4-2|TRBD2|-|TRBJ2-7
TGTGCCAGCAGCCAAGGAGGCGGGAGAGTGAACGAGCAGTACTTC
CASSQGGGRVNEQYF
>TRBV4-1|-|-|TRBJ2-1
TGCGCCAGCAGCCACCCGGGCAAGAGGGAAAATGAGCAGTTCTTC
CASSHPGKRENEQFF
>TRBV4-1|TRBD2|once|TRBJ2-3
TGCGCCAGCAGCCAAGAAGCGAGTTCTAGCGGGGGCCCGGATACGCAGTATTTT
CASSQEASSSGGPDTQYF
>TRBV7-6|-|-|TRBJ2-3
TGTGCCAGCAGCTTAGTGGCAGGGGCCCTCACAGATACGCAGTATTTT
CASSLVAGALTDTQYF
>TRBV28|-|-|TRBJ2-4
TGTGCCAGCAGTGGGGCGTCGGTAGGCAAAAACATTCAGTACTTC
CASSGASVGKNIQYF
>TRBV2|TRBD1|-|TRBJ1-2
TGTGCCAGCAGAGGGGACAGCCGCTATGGCTACACCTTC
CASRGDSRYGYTF
>TRBV5-1|-|-|TRBJ2-7
TGCGCCAGCAGCGCGGACAGATCCTACGAGCAGTACTTC
CASSADRSYEQYF
>TRBV10-3|TRBD2|once|TRBJ2-7
TGTGCCATCATGCGGGAGGGGCCCTACGAGCAGTACTTC
CAIMREGPYEQYF
>TRBV30|TRBD2|-|TRBJ2-7
TGTGCCTGGCGGGGGGGTCCAGAGCAGTACTTC
CAWRGGPEQYF
>TRBV5-8|TRBD1|-|TRBJ2-3
TGTGCCAGCAGCTCCCGGGACAGACGCACAGATACGCAGTATTTT
CASSSRDRRTDTQYF
>TRBV28|TRBD2|-|TRBJ2-2
TGTGCCAGCGGGAGGGAAGGCACCGGGGAGCTGTTTTTT
CASGREGTGELFF
>TRBV6-1|-|-|TRBJ2-1
TGTGCCAGCTCAACGCTGGGACTGGACAATGAGCAGTTCTTC
CASSTLGLDNEQFF
>TRBV5-4|-|-|TRBJ1-2
TGTGCCAGCAGCTTTGGGGCCATATATGGCTACACCTTC
CASSFGAIYGYTF
>TRBV4-1|TRBD1|-|TRBJ2-7
TGCGCCAGCAGCCAAGCAGGGACAGACGTCTACGAGCAGTACTTC
CASSQAGTDVYEQYF
>TRBV2|TRBD1|-|TRBJ2-7
TGTGCCAGCAGGTTACAGGGGGCAGGGTACGAGCAGTACTTC
CASRLQGAGYEQYF
>TRBV4-1|-|-|TRBJ1-2
TGCGCCAGCAGCCAGGATAGGTTGCCTGGGGGGGCGCCCGGCTACACCTTC
CASSQDRLPGGAPGYTF
>TRBV19|-|-|TRBJ2-2
TGTGCCAGTAGTAAAGAGGCCAGAACGAACACCGGGGAGCTGTTTTTT
CASSKEARTNTGELFF
>TRBV5-8|-|-|TRBJ2-5
TGTGCCAGCAGCCCCCTCGGACATACCAAAGAGACCCAGTACTTC
CASSPLGHTKETQYF
>TRBV6-4|-|-|TRBJ2-1
TGTGCCAGACTCGGGACACCGGACCCCAATGAGCAGTTCTTC
CARLGTPDPNEQFF
>TRBV13|-|-|TRBJ1-5
TGTGCCAGCAGCTTGGGAGGAGCTTATTATAGCAATCAGCCCCAGCATTTT
CASSLGGAYYSNQPQHF
>TRBV2|-|-|TRBJ1-5
TGTGCCAGCAGTCTTTCAGGTCTTAGCAATCAGCCCCAGCATTTT
CASSLSGLSNQPQHF
>TRBV13|TRBD2|-|TRBJ2-5
TGTGCCAGCAGCTTAGCCGACTGGGGTGGAGCGGGGGGGCCGGTGGCAGAGACCCAGTACTTC
CASSLADWGGAGGPVAETQYF
>TRBV5-1|-|-|TRBJ1-4
TGCGCCAGCAGCGCCGGGAGGGCGGCTGAAAAACTGTTTTTT
CASSAGRAAEKLFF